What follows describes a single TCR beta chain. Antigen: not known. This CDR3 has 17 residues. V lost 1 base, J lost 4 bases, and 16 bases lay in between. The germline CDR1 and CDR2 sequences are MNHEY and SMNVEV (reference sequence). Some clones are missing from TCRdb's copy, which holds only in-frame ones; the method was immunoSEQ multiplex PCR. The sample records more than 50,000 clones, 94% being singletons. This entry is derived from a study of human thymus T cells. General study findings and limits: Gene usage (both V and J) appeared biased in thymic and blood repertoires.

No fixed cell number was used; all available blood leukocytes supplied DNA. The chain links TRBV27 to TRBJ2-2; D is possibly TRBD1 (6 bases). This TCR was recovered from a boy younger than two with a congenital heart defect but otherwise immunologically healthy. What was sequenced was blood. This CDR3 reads CASSLFRGHVFTGELFF. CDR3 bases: TGTGCCAGCAGTTTATTCAGGGGACACGTTTTCACCGGGGAGCTGTTTTTT.